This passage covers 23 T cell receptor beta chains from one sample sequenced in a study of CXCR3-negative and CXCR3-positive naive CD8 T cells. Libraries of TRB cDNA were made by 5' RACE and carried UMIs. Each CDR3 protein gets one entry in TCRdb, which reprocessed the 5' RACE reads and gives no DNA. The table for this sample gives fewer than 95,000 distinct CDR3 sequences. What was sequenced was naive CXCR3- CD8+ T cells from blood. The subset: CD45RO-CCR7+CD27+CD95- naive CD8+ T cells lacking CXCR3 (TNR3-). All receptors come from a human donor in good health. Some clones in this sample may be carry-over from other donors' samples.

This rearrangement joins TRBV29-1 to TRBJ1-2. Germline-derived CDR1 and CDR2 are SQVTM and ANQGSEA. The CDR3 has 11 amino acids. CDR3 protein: CSVVNGHGYTF.

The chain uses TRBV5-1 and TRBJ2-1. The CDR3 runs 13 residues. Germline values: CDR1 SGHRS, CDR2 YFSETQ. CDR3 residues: CASRESSYNEQFF.

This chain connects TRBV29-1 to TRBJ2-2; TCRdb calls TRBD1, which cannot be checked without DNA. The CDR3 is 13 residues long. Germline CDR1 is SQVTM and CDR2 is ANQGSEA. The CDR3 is CSAPSENTGELFF.

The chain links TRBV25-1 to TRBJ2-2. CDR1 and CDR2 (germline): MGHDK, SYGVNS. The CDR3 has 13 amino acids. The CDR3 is CASSETNTGELFF.

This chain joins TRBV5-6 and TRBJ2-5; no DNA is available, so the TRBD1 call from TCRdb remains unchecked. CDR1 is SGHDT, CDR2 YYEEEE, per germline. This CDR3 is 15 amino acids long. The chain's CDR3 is CASSWGGTNQETQYF. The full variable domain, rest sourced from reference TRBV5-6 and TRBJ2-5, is DAGVTQSPTHLIKTRGQQVTLRCSPKSGHDTVSWYQQALGQGPQFIFQYYEEEERQRGNFPDRFSGHQFPNYSSELNVNALLLGDSALYLCASSWGGTNQETQYFGPGTRLLVL.

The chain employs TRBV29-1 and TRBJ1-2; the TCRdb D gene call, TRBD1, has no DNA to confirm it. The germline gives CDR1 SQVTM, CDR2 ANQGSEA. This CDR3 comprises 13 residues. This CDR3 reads CSVKWGAANGYTF.

This CDR3 reads CASSVHNQETQYF. The V gene is TRBV6-5, the J gene TRBJ2-5. The CDR3 runs to 13 residues. In germline, CDR1 is MNHEY, CDR2 SVGAGI.

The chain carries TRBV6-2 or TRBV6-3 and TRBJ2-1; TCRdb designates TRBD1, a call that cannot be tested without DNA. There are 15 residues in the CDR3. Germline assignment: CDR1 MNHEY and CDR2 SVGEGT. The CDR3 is CASNLWGAPYNEQFF.

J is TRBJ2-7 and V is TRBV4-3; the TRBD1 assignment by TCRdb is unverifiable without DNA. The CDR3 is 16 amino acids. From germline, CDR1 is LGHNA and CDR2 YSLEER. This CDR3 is CASSQARQGQYYEQYF.

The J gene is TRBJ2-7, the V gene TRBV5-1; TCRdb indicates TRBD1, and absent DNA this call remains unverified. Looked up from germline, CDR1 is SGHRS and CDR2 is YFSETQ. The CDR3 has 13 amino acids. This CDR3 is CASSAWTGNEQYF.

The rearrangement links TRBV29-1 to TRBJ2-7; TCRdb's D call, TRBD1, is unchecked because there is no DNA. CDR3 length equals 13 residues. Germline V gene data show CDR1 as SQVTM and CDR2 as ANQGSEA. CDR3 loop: CSGREGGSYEQYF.

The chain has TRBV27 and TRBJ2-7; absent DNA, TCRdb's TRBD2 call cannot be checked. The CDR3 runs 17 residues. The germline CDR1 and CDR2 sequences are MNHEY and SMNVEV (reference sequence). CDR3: CASSETSGRAAGYEQYF.

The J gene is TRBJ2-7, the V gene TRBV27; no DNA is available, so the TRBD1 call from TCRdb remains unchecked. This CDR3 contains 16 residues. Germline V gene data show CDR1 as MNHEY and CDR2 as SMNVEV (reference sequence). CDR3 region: CASSLVGTGGPLEQYF.

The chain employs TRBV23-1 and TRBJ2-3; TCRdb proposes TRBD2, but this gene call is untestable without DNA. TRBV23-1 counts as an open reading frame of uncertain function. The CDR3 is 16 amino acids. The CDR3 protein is CASSHPEEDSTDTQYF.

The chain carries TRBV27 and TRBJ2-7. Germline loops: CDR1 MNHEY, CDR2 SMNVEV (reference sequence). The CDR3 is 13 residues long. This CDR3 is CASSFSPTYEQYF.

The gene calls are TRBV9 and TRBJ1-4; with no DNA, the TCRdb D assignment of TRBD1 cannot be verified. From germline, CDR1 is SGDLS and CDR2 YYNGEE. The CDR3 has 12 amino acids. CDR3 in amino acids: CASSASRGKLFF.

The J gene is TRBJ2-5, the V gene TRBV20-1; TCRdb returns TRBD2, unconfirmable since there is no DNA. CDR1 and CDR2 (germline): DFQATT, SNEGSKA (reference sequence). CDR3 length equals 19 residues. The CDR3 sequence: CSARDHLAGGHIQQETQYF.

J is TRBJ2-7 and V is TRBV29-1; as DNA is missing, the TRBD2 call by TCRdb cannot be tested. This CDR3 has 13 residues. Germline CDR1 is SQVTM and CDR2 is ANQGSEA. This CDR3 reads CSVTGAGGPEQYF.

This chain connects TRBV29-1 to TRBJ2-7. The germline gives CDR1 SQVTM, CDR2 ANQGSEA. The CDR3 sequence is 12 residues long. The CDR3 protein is CSVLGESYEQYF.

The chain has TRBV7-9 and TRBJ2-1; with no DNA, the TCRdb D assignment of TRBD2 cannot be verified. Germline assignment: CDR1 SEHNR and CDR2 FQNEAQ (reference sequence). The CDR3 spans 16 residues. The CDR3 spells CASSVVAGTRSYEQFF. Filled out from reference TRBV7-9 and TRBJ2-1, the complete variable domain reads DTGVSQNPRHKITKRGQNVTFRCDPISEHNRLYWYRQTLGQGPEFLTYFQNEAQLEKSRLLSDRFSAERPKGSFSTLEIQRTEQGDSAMYLCASSVVAGTRSYEQFFGPGTRLTVL.

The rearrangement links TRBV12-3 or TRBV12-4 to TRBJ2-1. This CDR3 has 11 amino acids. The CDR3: CASSFTNEQFF.

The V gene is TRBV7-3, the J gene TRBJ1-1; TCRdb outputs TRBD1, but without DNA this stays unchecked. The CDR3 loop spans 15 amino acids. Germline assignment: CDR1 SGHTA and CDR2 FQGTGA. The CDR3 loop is CASSPNTGGVPEAFF.

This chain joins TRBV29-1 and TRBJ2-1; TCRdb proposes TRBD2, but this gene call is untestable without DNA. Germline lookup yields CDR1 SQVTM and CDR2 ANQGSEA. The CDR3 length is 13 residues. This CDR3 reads CSATSGSSNEQFF.